These 23 T cell receptor beta chains share one sample of origin, sequenced in a study of cytomegalovirus exposure and HLA in healthy donors. In the PCR, 60 Vbeta and 13 Jbeta primers were used. Profiling relied on immunoSEQ multiplex PCR, and the TCRdb table lists in-frame clones only, not all of them. Here the sample spans approximately 150,000 clones, under 90% being singletons. The sequencing sample was made of PBMCs. These receptor sequences come from a male donor in good health and CMV-seronegative.

This chain connects TRBV14 to TRBJ1-2, with 8 positions matching TRBD1. Germline assignment: CDR1 SGHDN and CDR2 FVKESK. This CDR3 is built from 13 residues. V shed 6 bases and J 7 bases; nucleotides not matched to a gene: 7. This CDR3 reads CASSFNRGIGYTF. CDR3 DNA: TGTGCCAGCAGTTTCAACAGGGGGATTGGCTACACCTTC. The full variable domain, rest sourced from reference TRBV14 and TRBJ1-2, is EAGVTQFPSHSVIEKGQTVTLRCDPISGHDNLYWYRRVMGKEIKFLLHFVKESKQDESGMPNNRFLAERTGGTYSTLKVQPAELEDSGVYFCASSFNRGIGYTFGSGTRLTVV.

V is TRBV19 and J is TRBJ2-5, with a weak D call TRBD1 (6 bases). This CDR3 is built from 17 residues. V lost 3 bases and J 4 bases, leaving 21 bases between the germline ends. CDR1 and CDR2 (germline): LNHDA, SQIVND (reference sequence). In nucleotides, the CDR3 is TGTGCCAGTAGTATCCAATCCACCAGGGGAATGGGAGAGACCCAGTACTTC. As protein: CASSIQSTRGMGETQYF.

The chain carries TRBV7-2 and TRBJ2-7, with 10 bases fitting TRBD1. In germline, CDR1 is SGHTA, CDR2 FQGNSA. There are 13 residues in the CDR3. V lost 6 bases to trimming and J lost 5 bases; unmatched junction nucleotides: 4. Written as DNA, the CDR3 is TGTGCCAGCAGGGGGACAGGGGAACACGAGCAGTACTTC. Protein sequence: CASRGTGEHEQYF.

This chain links TRBV10-2 with TRBJ1-5; 7 bases match TRBD1. The CDR3 extends over 19 amino acids. The J segment lost 2 bases and the V segment lost 7 bases, leaving 20 bases of the junction unmatched. Germline V gives CDR1 WSHSY, CDR2 SAAADI. DNA of the CDR3: TGCGCCAGCACCACGACTTCAACAGGGGAAGTGCTTCGCAATCAGCCCCAGCATTTT. Translating it yields CASTTTSTGEVLRNQPQHF.

V and J are TRBV12-5 and TRBJ1-2; D may be TRBD1 (6 bases). Germline CDR1 and CDR2: LGHNT and FRNRAP. The CDR3 is 14 amino acids. Trimming removed 2 bases from V and 8 bases from J, with 15 bases in between. CDR3 coding DNA: TGTGCTAGTGGTTTGACCCTACAGGGCTGGGGCTACACCTTC. This gives the protein CASGLTLQGWGYTF.

This chain joins TRBV29-1 and TRBJ2-1; TRBD2 agrees at 10 bases. The CDR3 length is 14 residues. V dropped 7 bases and J dropped 8; count of bases not matched to a gene: 11. The V gene's germline CDR1 is SQVTM and CDR2 ANQGSEA. CDR3 nucleotides: TGCAGCGCTACCGGGGCTAGCGGGAGCTATGAGCAGTTCTTC. It yields the protein CSATGASGSYEQFF.

The chain joins TRBV10-1 to TRBJ2-1, with a tentative D call TRBD1 (5 bases). Trimming took off 4 bases at V and 0 bases at J, with 10 bases between the two ends. The CDR3 length is 15 residues. Looked up from germline, CDR1 is WNHNN and CDR2 is SYGVQD (reference sequence). CDR3 bases: TGCGCCAGCAGTGGGGGTCAGGGCTCCTACAATGAGCAGTTCTTC. It specifies CASSGGQGSYNEQFF.

This CDR3 reads CASSQGAQREYTDTQYF. DNA for the CDR3: TGCGCCAGCAGCCAAGGGGCCCAGCGGGAATACACAGATACGCAGTATTTT. J is TRBJ2-3 and V is TRBV4-3; 7 nucleotides align to TRBD2. Per germline, CDR1 LGHNA and CDR2 YSLEER. This CDR3 contains 17 residues. V gave up 1 base and J gave up 2 bases; unmatched junction bases: 9.

Concerning this clone itself: The same CDR3 can be traced to other DNA sequences in this sample. This CDR3 reads CASSQAPGTSGFGSQYF. The CDR3 DNA sequence: TGCGCCAGCAGCCAAGCTCCAGGGACTAGCGGTTTTGGGTCCCAGTACTTC. V is TRBV4-3 and J is TRBJ2-5; 11 nucleotides align to TRBD2. CDR1 and CDR2 (germline): LGHNA, YSLEER. V shed 1 base, J shed 9 bases, and the junction held 13 bases outside the gene matches. The CDR3 sequence is 17 residues long.

J is TRBJ2-3 and V is TRBV10-3; D perhaps matches TRBD2 (6 bases). CDR1 and CDR2 (germline): ENHRY, SYGVKD. CDR3 length equals 16 residues. V lost 7 bases to trimming and J lost 0 bases, with 17 bases between them. The CDR3 protein is CAINWGESGSTDTQYF. The CDR3 region has the DNA TGTGCCATCAATTGGGGGGAGAGCGGAAGCACAGATACGCAGTATTTT.

For this clone: Different DNA sequences within this sample yield the same CDR3. The CDR3 sequence is CASSPLTAGYGNTEAFF. The CDR3 DNA reads as TGTGCCAGCTCACCACTTACCGCGGGGTACGGGAACACTGAAGCTTTCTTT. The rearrangement joins TRBV18 to TRBJ1-1; D remains unclear. There are 17 residues in the CDR3. V dropped 1 base and J dropped 1 base, with 16 bases sitting between them. Germline V CDR1 and CDR2: KGHSH, LQKENI.

This rearrangement joins TRBV2 to TRBJ2-5, with D unresolved. V was trimmed by 6 bases and J by 2 bases, leaving 7 bases between them. The CDR3 runs 12 residues. CDR1 is SNHLY and CDR2 is FYNNEI in the germline V gene. CDR3: CASRTGQETQYF. The CDR3 nucleotides are TGTGCCAGCAGGACTGGGCAAGAGACCCAGTACTTC.

The chain combines TRBV6-1 with TRBJ2-2; maybe TRBD2 (5 bases). V lost 6 bases and J 1 base, leaving 12 bases between the germline ends. Per the germline V gene, CDR1 is MNHNS and CDR2 is SASEGT. The CDR3 is made up of 15 amino acids. Here the CDR3 DNA reads TGTGCCAGCAGGACTAACGCGGTGAACACCGGGGAGCTGTTTTTT. This translates into CASRTNAVNTGELFF.

The genes are TRBV9 and TRBJ1-1; D is possibly TRBD1 (5 bases). Germline CDR1 reads SGDLS; CDR2 reads YYNGEE. Trimming stripped 5 bases from V and 6 bases from J, with 11 bases between. The CDR3 runs 12 residues. CDR3 protein: CASSGGGAEAFF. The DNA for the CDR3 is TGTGCCAGCAGTGGAGGAGGGGCTGAAGCTTTCTTT.

This chain connects TRBV4-3 to TRBJ2-5, with TRBD2 matching 7 bases. V was pared by 2 bases and J by 4 bases, with 10 bases of the junction left unmatched. The CDR3 runs to 16 residues. Germline-derived CDR1 and CDR2 are LGHNA and YSLEER. CDR3 region: CASSQNDPAGRETQYF. In DNA, the CDR3 is TGCGCCAGCAGCCAAAACGACCCAGCGGGAAGAGAGACCCAGTACTTC.

The chain has TRBV18 and TRBJ2-1; 9 nucleotides match TRBD2. The CDR3 contains 15 residues. Trimming removed 8 bases from V and 8 bases from J; junction bases left unmatched: 13. The germline CDR1 and CDR2 sequences are KGHSH and LQKENI. The CDR3 DNA is TGTGCCAGCCTTAGAACCACCGGGACTAGCTATGAGCAGTTCTTC. Translated: CASLRTTGTSYEQFF. Filled out from reference TRBV18 and TRBJ2-1, the complete variable domain reads NAGVMQNPRHLVRRRGQEARLRCSPMKGHSHVYWYRQLPEEGLKFMVYLQKENIIDESGMPKERFSAEFPKEGPSILRIQQVVRGDSAAYFCASLRTTGTSYEQFFGPGTRLTVL.

This CDR3 is CAGGQLLSGANVLTF. The CDR3 DNA follows: TGTGCCGGGGGACAGCTCCTCTCTGGGGCCAACGTCCTGACTTTC. This chain joins TRBV6-1 and TRBJ2-6; 7 bases agree with TRBD1. This CDR3 has 15 residues. V dropped 11 bases and J dropped 0; count of bases not matched to a gene: 7. The germline V gene has CDR1 MNHNS and CDR2 SASEGT.

The genes are TRBV2 and TRBJ2-5, with 10 bases lining up with TRBD1. Germline CDR1 SNHLY, CDR2 FYNNEI. The trim removed 10 bases at V and 5 bases at J, leaving 4 bases unmatched. The CDR3 loop spans 12 amino acids. CDR3 coding DNA: TGTGCCACCGGACAGGGGGGGGAGACCCAGTACTTC. This gives the protein CATGQGGETQYF.

This chain uses TRBV27 with TRBJ1-1, with 7 bases fitting TRBD1. Germline V lookup: CDR1 MNHEY, CDR2 SMNVEV (reference sequence). Unmatched junction bases numbered 4, after V lost 6 bases and J lost 3 bases. The CDR3 consists of 13 residues. The CDR3 is CASRPGQYTEAFF. The CDR3 DNA is TGTGCCAGCAGACCGGGACAGTACACTGAAGCTTTCTTT.

Points on this clone: Other DNA sequences in the same sample also yield this CDR3. The chain has TRBV25-1 and TRBJ2-5; no clear D gene. CDR1 MGHDK and CDR2 SYGVNS come from the germline V gene. V was clipped by 5 bases and J by 4 bases, with 11 bases between them. There are 13 residues in the CDR3. CDR3 protein: CASSLRRGETQYF. In DNA form, the CDR3 reads TGTGCCAGCAGTCTTCGCCGAGGAGAGACCCAGTACTTC.

The V gene is TRBV19, the J gene TRBJ2-2; D may be TRBD2 (6 bases). V was trimmed by 11 bases and J by 5 bases, leaving 15 bases between them. Germline CDR1 reads LNHDA; CDR2 reads SQIVND (reference sequence). There are 13 residues in the CDR3. The CDR3 DNA is TGTGCCGTTGGCCCGGGGAGGACCGGGGAGCTGTTTTTT. Encoded protein: CAVGPGRTGELFF.

This clone was picked up one time. The chain has TRBV6-5 and TRBJ2-1; 10 bases agree with TRBD2. The J segment lost 8 bases and the V segment lost 9 bases, leaving 7 bases of the junction unmatched. This CDR3 spans 13 amino acids. Germline values: CDR1 MNHEY, CDR2 SVGAGI. CDR3 protein: CASLLAGSHEQFF. The CDR3 DNA sequence: TGTGCCAGTTTACTAGCGGGGTCCCATGAGCAGTTCTTC.

This rearrangement joins TRBV19 to TRBJ2-3; a weak D match, TRBD2 (6 bases). Trimming shortened V by 7 bases and J by 2 bases, and 13 bases separated the two germline ends. The CDR3 runs to 14 residues. Germline lookup yields CDR1 LNHDA and CDR2 SQIVND (reference sequence). The CDR3 reads CASTPGSNTDTQYF. CDR3 DNA: TGTGCCAGTACCCCCGGGAGCAACACAGATACGCAGTATTTT.